These T cell receptor beta chains were read from a single sample in a study of blood T cells in healthy people across ages. From the 5' RACE reads, TCRdb called clonotypes with MiXCR, one entry per CDR3 protein. The sample includes some 780,000 distinct CDR3 sequences, approximately 53% of them seen just once. The sequenced sample consisted of blood. The receptors here all came from a man aged 35-49 years in good health. Each CDR3 is given with its conserved first and last residue. A D gene is named only where the DNA matches it firmly. Size tells how often a clone was seen (once, few, many) or the class of an expanded clone, and some rows leave it out.

j_call,d_call,v_call,clone_size,cdr3_aa,cdr3_nt
TRBJ2-7,-,TRBV21-1,-,CASSIAWGRVYF,TGTGCCAGCAGTATAGCATGGGGAAGGGTGTACTTC
TRBJ2-7,TRBD2,TRBV9,-,CASSVDIAGGEQYF,TGTGCCAGCAGCGTAGACATAGCGGGGGGCGAGCAGTACTTC
TRBJ2-1,TRBD1,TRBV28,-,CASSSPIQGAGEQFF,TGTGCCAGCAGTAGTCCTATACAGGGGGCGGGTGAGCAGTTCTTC
TRBJ2-7,-,TRBV27,few,CASSTRGENYEQYF,TGTGCCAGCAGCACGAGAGGGGAGAATTACGAGCAGTACTTC
TRBJ2-3,-,TRBV24-1,once,CATSVGYTDTQYF,TGTGCCACCAGTGTTGGGTATACAGATACGCAGTATTTT
TRBJ1-5,-,TRBV5-5,-,CAGSLSPRGGGQPQHF,TGTGCCGGCAGCTTGTCGCCTAGGGGAGGGGGTCAGCCCCAGCATTTT
TRBJ1-4,TRBD1,TRBV27,-,CASSDTGARGNEKLFF,TGTGCCAGCAGTGATACAGGGGCACGGGGTAATGAAAAACTGTTTTTT
TRBJ2-1,-,TRBV7-6,few,CASSLFGDGEQFF,TGTGCCAGCAGCTTATTCGGGGATGGTGAGCAGTTCTTC
TRBJ1-5,-,TRBV20-1,-,CSALYGANLPQHF,TGCAGTGCTCTGTACGGGGCTAATCTGCCCCAGCATTTT
TRBJ2-5,TRBD2,TRBV7-7,-,CASRPAGLVDEETQYF,TGTGCTAGCAGGCCGGCCGGACTAGTAGACGAAGAGACCCAGTACTTC
TRBJ2-6,TRBD2,TRBV5-1,-,CASSHGGGTGANVLTF,TGCGCCAGCAGCCATGGGGGAGGGACTGGGGCCAACGTCCTGACTTTC
TRBJ2-7,-,TRBV20-1,-,CSARDRRQVRGGEQYF,TGCAGTGCTAGAGATCGAAGGCAGGTCAGGGGCGGCGAGCAGTACTTC
TRBJ1-1,-,TRBV29-1,-,CSARRRDTEAFF,TGCAGCGCCCGAAGGAGAGACACTGAAGCTTTCTTT